This is a list of T cell receptor beta chains from one sample in a study of response to subunit inactivated influenza vaccine. Each CDR3 protein gets one entry after TCRdb re-called the RT-PCR reads with MiXCR. The sample contains more than 700,000 distinct CDR3 sequences, 20% to 25% of which appear only once. Material: PBMCs from blood, obtained more than 4 days after vaccination. The receptors were gathered from a man in his fifties or sixties who received an inactivated influenza vaccine. Both conserved end residues are part of each CDR3.

V,CDR3
TRBV12-3/TRBV12-4,CASSLSKSPLHF
TRBV9,CASSVATGQGPGYTF
TRBV7-9,CASSRGQATYEQYF
TRBV10-3,CAISQDRVNYGYTF
TRBV27,CASSFAGNTGELFF
TRBV9,CASSDGSSGSSYEQYF
TRBV5-1,CASSSTGRAVSYNEQFF
TRBV20-1,CSARNPQADTQYF
TRBV7-2,CASSSDSGSFYEQFF
TRBV20-1,CSAPQGAVYEKLFF
TRBV4-1,CASSQVARGQETQYF
TRBV10-3,CAINLQGLGNTEAFF
TRBV7-2,CASSFQTSGLGQQYF